Listed below are T cell receptor beta chains from one sample, sequenced in a study of blood T cell repertoires in COVID-19. The data were produced by immunoSEQ multiplex PCR, yet TCRdb's version contains in-frame clones alone and is incomplete. The sample lists 150,000 to 180,000 clones, about 79% occurring once. The sample was peripheral blood. These receptors were collected from a woman aged 55-69 years with acute or convalescent COVID-19. The CDR3 runs from the conserved cysteine through the conserved F or W. Fields, in order: V gene, J gene, D gene, clone size, CDR3 DNA, CDR3 protein. A D gene is named only where the DNA matches it firmly. The size entry is marked missing in some rows and otherwise reads once, few, many or a size class.

TRBV29-1	TRBJ1-1	.	.	TGCAGCGTGCGGAGGTGGAACACTGAAGCTTTCTTT	CSVRRWNTEAFF
TRBV19	TRBJ1-2	.	few	TGTGCCAGCCAATTCAGCGAGAGATCTCTCTCCTATGGCTACACCTTC	CASQFSERSLSYGYTF
TRBV18	TRBJ1-6	TRBD1	.	TGTGCCAGCTCACCACCGTATGGACAGGGCGACAATTCACCCCTCCACTTT	CASSPPYGQGDNSPLHF
TRBV6-6	TRBJ2-5	.	once	TGTGCCAGCAGTAAACCGATCAGCAGGTCACAAGAGACCCAGTACTTC	CASSKPISRSQETQYF
TRBV5-5	TRBJ1-3	.	few	TGTGCCAGCAGCCTCAGGGTCTCCCAGCCTGGAAACACCATATATTTT	CASSLRVSQPGNTIYF
TRBV11-2	TRBJ2-3	.	.	TGTGCCAGCAGCTTAGGTCGGGGGAACACAGATACGCAGTATTTT	CASSLGRGNTDTQYF
TRBV18	TRBJ1-1	.	.	TGTGCCAGCTCACCACCGGTTATGAGGGTTGAAGCTTTCTTT	CASSPPVMRVEAFF
TRBV18	TRBJ1-1	.	.	TGTGCCAGCTCACCCACCCCGGGGAACACTGAAGCTTTCTTT	CASSPTPGNTEAFF
TRBV6-5	TRBJ1-2	TRBD1	.	TGTGCCAGCAGTTCACACCAGGGGGCGCGGTATGGCTACACCTTC	CASSSHQGARYGYTF
TRBV6-1	TRBJ2-1	TRBD2	.	TGTGCCAGCAGTGAGATTCTAGCGGGGGGGCCGCAGAGTGACAATGAGCAGTTCTTC	CASSEILAGGPQSDNEQFF